Each of the 7 T cell receptor beta chains below was sequenced from the same sample in a study of blood T cells in healthy people across ages. Next came a second PCR, run for roughly 6 to 11 cycles, which used a sample-barcoded 5' primer along with a J-beta primer mix. TCRdb reanalysed the 5' RACE reads using MiXCR and keeps one entry per CDR3 protein. The table records 700,000 or so distinct CDR3 sequences, 20% to 25% of them present only once. Sequenced input: blood. The source of these receptors is a man in his 70s in good health.

This chain connects TRBV10-3 to TRBJ2-4, with D tentatively TRBD1 (6 bases). Germline CDR1 ENHRY, CDR2 SYGVKD. Trimming left V 0 bases short and J 0 bases short, with 9 bases between. The CDR3 spans 16 residues. The chain's CDR3 is CAISESRGIAKNIQYF. CDR3 DNA: TGTGCCATCAGTGAGTCGAGGGGGATAGCCAAAAACATTCAGTACTTC.

A note on this clonotype: A much larger clone sits a single nucleotide away, making a read error possible. V is TRBV5-1 and J is TRBJ1-4; a weak D match, TRBD1 (6 bases). The CDR3 is 15 residues long. From germline, CDR1 is SGHRS and CDR2 YFSETQ. The V end lost 3 bases, the J end lost 7 bases, and 16 bases lay between the germline ends. The CDR3 reads CASSSSRTALEKLFF. Here the CDR3 DNA reads TGCGCCAGCAGCTCCTCCAGGACAGCACTTGAAAAACTGTTTTTT.

This clonotype has only a few counts. The chain employs TRBV7-9 and TRBJ2-5; TRBD2 matches at 8 bases. After removal of 1 base from V and 5 bases from J, the junction contained 6 bases not matched to a gene. The CDR3 runs to 15 residues. Germline assignment: CDR1 SEHNR and CDR2 FQNEAQ (reference sequence). CDR3 nucleotide sequence: TGTGCCAGCAGCTTAGTCCGGGAGGGCCAGGAGACCCAGTACTTC. It specifies CASSLVREGQETQYF.

The chain combines TRBV6-2 or TRBV6-3 with TRBJ1-2; D is unclear. The V gene lost 10 bases and the J gene lost 2 bases, with 8 bases spanning the gap. This CDR3 comprises 11 residues. Germline V gene lookup returns CDR1 MNHEY and CDR2 SVGEGT. For the CDR3, the DNA is TGTGCCACGCAGGAGAACTATGGCTACACCTTC. As protein: CATQENYGYTF.

This clonotype was detected once. The chain has TRBV7-9 and TRBJ2-7; unclear D gene. The germline V and J ends were trimmed by 1 base and 3 bases, with 16 bases remaining between them. CDR1 and CDR2 (germline): SEHNR, FQNEAQ (reference sequence). The CDR3 loop spans 16 amino acids. The CDR3 is CASSLGRSDRGYEQYF. The CDR3 nucleotides read TGTGCCAGCAGCTTAGGACGGTCCGATCGAGGCTACGAGCAGTACTTC.

The chain combines TRBV5-4 with TRBJ2-2; TRBD2 matches at 8 bases. The CDR3 extends over 16 amino acids. The junction had 3 bases not matched to a gene; V was cut back by 0 bases and J by 2 bases. The V gene's germline CDR1 is SGHNT and CDR2 YYREEE (reference sequence). In DNA, the CDR3 is TGTGCCAGCAGCTTGGTGGTAGCGGGAAACACCGGGGAGCTGTTTTTT. It yields the protein CASSLVVAGNTGELFF.

The rearrangement links TRBV19 to TRBJ2-7; TRBD1 or TRBD2 may be the D gene (5 bases each). The germline CDR1 and CDR2 sequences are LNHDA and SQIVND (reference sequence). Trimming removed 9 bases from V and 1 base from J, with 10 bases in between. The CDR3 extends over 12 amino acids. The CDR3 region is CASPRGSYEQYV. The CDR3 nucleotides are TGTGCCAGCCCGAGGGGATCCTACGAGCAGTACGTC.